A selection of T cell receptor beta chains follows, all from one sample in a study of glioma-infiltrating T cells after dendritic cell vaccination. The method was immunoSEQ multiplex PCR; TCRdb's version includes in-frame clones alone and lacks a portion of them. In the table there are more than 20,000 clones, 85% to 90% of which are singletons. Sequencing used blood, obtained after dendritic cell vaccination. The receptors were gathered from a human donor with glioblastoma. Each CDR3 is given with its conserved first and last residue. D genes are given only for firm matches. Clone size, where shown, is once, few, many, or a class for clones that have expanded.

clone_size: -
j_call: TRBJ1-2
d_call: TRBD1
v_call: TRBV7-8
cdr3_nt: TGTGCCAGCAGCGTACAGGGGTCGTACTATGGCTACACCTTC
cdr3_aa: CASSVQGSYYGYTF

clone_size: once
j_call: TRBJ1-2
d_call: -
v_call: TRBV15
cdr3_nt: TGTGCCACCAGCAGAGGACTACAGAACAGGGTCGGGGGCTACACCTTC
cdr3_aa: CATSRGLQNRVGGYTF

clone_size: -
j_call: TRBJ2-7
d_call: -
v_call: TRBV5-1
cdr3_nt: TGCGCCAGCAGCCACGGAGAATCCTACGAGCAGTACTTC
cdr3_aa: CASSHGESYEQYF

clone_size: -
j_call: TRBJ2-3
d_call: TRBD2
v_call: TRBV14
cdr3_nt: TGTGCCAGCAGCCAAGTAGCGGGGGCTGGGGATACGCAGTATTTT
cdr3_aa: CASSQVAGAGDTQYF

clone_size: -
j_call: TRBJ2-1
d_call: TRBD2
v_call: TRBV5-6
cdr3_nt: TGTGCCAGCAGCATCCAACGGGCGGGGGGGCAGCGGCAGTTCTTC
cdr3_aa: CASSIQRAGGQRQFF

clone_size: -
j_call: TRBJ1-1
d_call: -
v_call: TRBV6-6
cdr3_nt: TGTGCCAGCAGTCGCCTATCACAGGGGAACACTGAAGCTTTCTTT
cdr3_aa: CASSRLSQGNTEAFF

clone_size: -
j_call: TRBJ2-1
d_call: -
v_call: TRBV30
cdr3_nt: TGTGCCTGGAGTTTAGTAGGGGAAATTGAGCAGTTCTTC
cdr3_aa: CAWSLVGEIEQFF

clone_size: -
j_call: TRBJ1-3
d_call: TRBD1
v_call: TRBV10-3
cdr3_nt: TGTGGGACCGTCGACAGGGGTCGTGGAAACACCATATATTTT
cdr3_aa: CGTVDRGRGNTIYF

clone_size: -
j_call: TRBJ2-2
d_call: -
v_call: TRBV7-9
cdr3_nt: TGTGCCAGCAGCCTTATCCGGAACACCGGGGAGCTGTTTTTT
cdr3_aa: CASSLIRNTGELFF

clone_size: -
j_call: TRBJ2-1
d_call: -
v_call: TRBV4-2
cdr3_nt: TGTGCCAGCAGCCCCCGAACAGTTTACAATGAGCAGTTCTTC
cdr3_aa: CASSPRTVYNEQFF

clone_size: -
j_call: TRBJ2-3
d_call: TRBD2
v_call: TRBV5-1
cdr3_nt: TGCGCCAGCAGCGATACGACTAGCGGCACAGATACGCAGTATTTT
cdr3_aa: CASSDTTSGTDTQYF

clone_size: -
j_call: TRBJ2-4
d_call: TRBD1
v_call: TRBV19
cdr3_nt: TGTGCCAGTAGTATCACAGGGGAACGGAACATTCAGTACTTC
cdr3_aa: CASSITGERNIQYF

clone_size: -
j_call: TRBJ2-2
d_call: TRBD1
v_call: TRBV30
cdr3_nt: TGTGCCTGGAGTGGACAGGGGGTAGGGGAGCTGTTTTTT
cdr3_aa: CAWSGQGVGELFF

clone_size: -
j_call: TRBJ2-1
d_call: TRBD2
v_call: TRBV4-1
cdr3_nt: TGCGCCAGCAGCCAAGATACCGCGGCGGGGGGGAGCGAGCAGTTCTTC
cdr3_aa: CASSQDTAAGGSEQFF

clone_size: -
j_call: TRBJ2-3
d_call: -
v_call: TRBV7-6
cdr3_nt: TGTGCCAGCAGCTTATTTAGTACAGATACGCAGTATTTT
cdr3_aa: CASSLFSTDTQYF

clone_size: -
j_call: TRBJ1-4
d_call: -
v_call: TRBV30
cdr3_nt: TGTGCCTGGAGTGTGGGTCGGACCGTGACAGAAAATGAAAAACTGTTTTTT
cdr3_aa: CAWSVGRTVTENEKLFF

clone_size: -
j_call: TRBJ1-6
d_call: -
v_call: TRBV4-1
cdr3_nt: TGCGCCAGCAGCCTCTGGGGCTCACCCCTCCACTTT
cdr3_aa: CASSLWGSPLHF

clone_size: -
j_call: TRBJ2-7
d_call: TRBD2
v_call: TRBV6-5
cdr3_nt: TGTGCCAGCAGCCGGGCGGGGGGCGAGCAGTACTTC
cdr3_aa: CASSRAGGEQYF

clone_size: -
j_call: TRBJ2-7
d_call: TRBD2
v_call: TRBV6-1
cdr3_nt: TGTGCCAGCAGTCTAAGCGGGGGGGCCTACGAGCAGTACTTC
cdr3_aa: CASSLSGGAYEQYF

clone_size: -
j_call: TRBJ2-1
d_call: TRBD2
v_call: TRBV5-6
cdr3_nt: TGTGCCAGCAACCGGGGGGGCTCCTACAATGAGCAGTTCTTC
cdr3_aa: CASNRGGSYNEQFF

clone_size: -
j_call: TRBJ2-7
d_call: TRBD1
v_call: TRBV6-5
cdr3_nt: TGTGCCAGCAGTTCAGGACAGGGCTGGGATGAGCAGTACTTC
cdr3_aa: CASSSGQGWDEQYF

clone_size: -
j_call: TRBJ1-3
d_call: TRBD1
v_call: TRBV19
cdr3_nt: TGTGCCAGGGGGGGGGACAGGCCGCCCTCTGGAAACACCATATATTTT
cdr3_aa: CARGGDRPPSGNTIYF

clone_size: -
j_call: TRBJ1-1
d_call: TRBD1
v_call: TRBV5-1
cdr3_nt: TGCGCCAGCTTCAACGAGAACAGGGGGCCGAACACTGAAGCTTTCTTT
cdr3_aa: CASFNENRGPNTEAFF

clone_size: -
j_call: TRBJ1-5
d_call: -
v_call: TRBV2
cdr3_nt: TGTGCCAGCAGTGAAAGTGTCAGGTCGGGCAATCAGCCCCAGCATTTT
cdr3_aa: CASSESVRSGNQPQHF

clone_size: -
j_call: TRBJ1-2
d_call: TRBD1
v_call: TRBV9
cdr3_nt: TGTGCCAGCAGCGTCCGGGACAGGGGACATGGCTACACCTTC
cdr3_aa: CASSVRDRGHGYTF

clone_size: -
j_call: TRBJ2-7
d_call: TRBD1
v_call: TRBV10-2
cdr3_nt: TGCGCCAGCAGGGGACAGGGCTCCTACGAGCAGTACTTC
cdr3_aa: CASRGQGSYEQYF

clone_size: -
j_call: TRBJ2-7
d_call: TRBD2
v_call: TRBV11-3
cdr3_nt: TGTGCCAGCAGCTCGTCCCGGGGGGGCTCAAGCTCCTACGAGCAGTACTTC
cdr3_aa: CASSSSRGGSSSYEQYF

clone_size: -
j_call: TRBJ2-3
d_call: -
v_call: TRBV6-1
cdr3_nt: TGTGCCAGCAGTGTGGAGGGGAGAGATACGCAGTATTTT
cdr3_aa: CASSVEGRDTQYF

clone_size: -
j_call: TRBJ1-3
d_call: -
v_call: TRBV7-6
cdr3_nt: TGTGCCAGCAGCTTAGCGCCAGGCCCAAGCTCTGGAAACACCATATATTTT
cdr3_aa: CASSLAPGPSSGNTIYF

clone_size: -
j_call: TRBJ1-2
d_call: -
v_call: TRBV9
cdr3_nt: TGTGCCAGCAGCGTCCCAGGGTCCATGGGCTATGGCTACACCTTC
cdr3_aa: CASSVPGSMGYGYTF

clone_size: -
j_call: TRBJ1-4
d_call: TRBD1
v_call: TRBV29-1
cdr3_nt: TGCAGCGTTTATTCGGGACAGGGGATCTTCGGGAGGAAACTGTTTTTT
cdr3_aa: CSVYSGQGIFGRKLFF

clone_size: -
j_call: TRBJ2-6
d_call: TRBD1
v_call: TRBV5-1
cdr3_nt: TGCGCCAGCAGTTCAAGGGACAGAGGTGCGAGCGGGGCCAACGTCCTGACTTTC
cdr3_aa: CASSSRDRGASGANVLTF

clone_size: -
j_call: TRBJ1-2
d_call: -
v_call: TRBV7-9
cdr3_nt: TGTGCCAGCAGCCCTAGGGGGGGGACGGCCCTTGGCTACACCTTC
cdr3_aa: CASSPRGGTALGYTF

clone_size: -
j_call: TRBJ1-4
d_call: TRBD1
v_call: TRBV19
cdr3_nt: TGTGCCAGTAGTATCCCGACAGGGAGGCGTGAAAAACTGTTTTTT
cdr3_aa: CASSIPTGRREKLFF

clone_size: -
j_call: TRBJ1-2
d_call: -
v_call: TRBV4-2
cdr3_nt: TGTGCCAGCAGCCAAGAGTACAGGGACGGCTATGGCTACACCTTC
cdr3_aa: CASSQEYRDGYGYTF